The clone carrying this TCR beta chain was recorded a few times. Its target is unknown. Generated by immunoSEQ multiplex PCR, the TCRdb table keeps only in-frame clones and is missing some. The sample records roughly 350,000 clones, approximately 90% being singletons. Regarding treatment: about 20 received Ad26.COV2.S at low or high dose, single or two shots; 5 received placebo; per-sample allocation not given. Day 63 after the first vaccine or placebo injection was the time point for sampling. Cohort 1b enrolled adults aged 18-55 years in Boston. Germline trimming cut 4 bases from V and 1 base from J; bases unmatched to any gene: 2. CDR3 size: 14 residues. Germline CDR1 is SGHNT and CDR2 is YYREEE (reference sequence). This entry comes from a study of Ad26.COV2.S vaccination and SARS-CoV-2 variants. The study's findings and limits: Comparable non-spike TCR breadth was observed in vaccine and placebo recipients. Substantial response breadth was reportedly seen for spike-specific CD8+ and CD4+ T cells after vaccination.

This specimen consisted of peripheral blood, obtained in a trial of Ad26.COV2.S vaccine versus placebo. This rearrangement joins TRBV5-4 to TRBJ2-7, with TRBD1 identical over 10 bases. This clonotype was obtained from a person between 18 and 59 years old who received the Ad26.COV2.S COVID-19 vaccine or a placebo. The chain's CDR3 is CASSRQGASYEQYF. CDR3 nucleotide sequence: TGTGCCAGCAGCCGACAGGGGGCATCCTACGAGCAGTACTTC.